This TCR beta chain was captured by sequencing in a study of blood T cell repertoires in COVID-19 (dated by TCRdb to the early 2020s). With respect to the entire study: Collaborator samples came from the United States, Italy and Spain and covered acute and convalescent phases of COVID-19. The material from the prospective study consisted of cDNA or gDNA derived from T cells, B-cell-depleted T cells, or PBMCs. Subjects who had been exposed to COVID-19, were actively infected with it, or had recovered from it provided the deeply sampled blood TCRbeta repertoires that made up the dataset. The repertoires were released in a freely available public database intended as a resource for research on the immune response to SARS-CoV-2. Samples came from the ongoing ImmuneRACE study (first 160 participants) plus 1,254 subjects from 6 global collaborators. The sample metadata nearly always contained a de-identified subject ID, COVID-19 status, age in years and sex. Where available, HLA class I and class II types were taken from metadata supplied by the sample provider and were not determined by assay-based typing. On the study overall, not on this receptor specifically: How much clinical and demographic metadata was included differed by source and by participant, and the metadata was provided uncurated.

TCRbeta CDR3 regions were amplified from genomic DNA by means of the immunoSEQ Assay, a bias-controlled multiplex PCR. The authors' pipeline ran thus. The number of nucleated cells in each sample was estimated from the amplification of reference gene primers within the assay. To quantify the absolute abundance of each unique TCRbeta CDR3 rearrangement, sequence reads were collapsed and filtered. Productive Simpson clonality was computed per sample as the square root of Simpson's diversity index over productive rearrangements. Imported from immuneACCESS, the table was reduced by TCRdb to in-frame sequences with V and J called. These copies leave out some clones; in studies compared against another copy, an unresolved V gene accounts for under half, and the cause of the remainder is not known. The V and J calls and the clone size are those of that table, but D and trimming were determined from the DNA. For this sample the table gives roughly 250,000 clones, of which about 80% were detected only once. The ten largest clones capture around 3.4% of the sample.

In the case of this clone: Its target antigen remains unknown. No much larger clone exists at a distance of one base, and base qualities are not known.

Collaborating institutions collected whole blood in K2EDTA tubes following their own protocols. For TCRbeta analysis, collaborators shipped samples in one of three forms: frozen whole blood, isolated PBMCs, or DNA extracted from either of those sample types. From the cysteine up to the phenylalanine, the CDR3 has a length of 15 residues. Left in the record is the CDR3 DNA by itself, 45 bases read in frame from the first base. CDR1 and CDR2, per the germline V gene (reference sequence), are PRHDT and FYEKMQ. Germline trimming amounts to 5 bases on V and 3 bases on J, with 8 as the count of junction bases outside the gene matches.

Recombination connected TRBV13 to TRBJ2-3; TRBD1 fits 7 bases in the junction. The sample comprised peripheral blood. The TCR comes from an elderly woman with acute or convalescent COVID-19. The CDR3 has the sequence CASSRRQGGTDTQYF. The nucleotides are TGTGCCAGCAGCCGCCGACAGGGCGGAACAGATACGCAGTATTTT.